Here is one T cell receptor beta chain with its context. Naive CD4+ cells had CD25+ Tregs removed. After constant-region reverse-primer amplification, full-length variable regions underwent semi-nested PCR with Nested Universal Primer A. Via MiXCR, TCRdb re-called the 5' RACE reads, giving one row per CDR3 protein. The sample has nearly 55,000 distinct CDR3 sequences; 15% to 20% are singletons. Unmatched junction bases numbered 6, after V lost 6 bases and J lost 2 bases. The CDR3 runs to 15 residues. Input material: naive CD4+ T cells sorted from blood. Subset reported: naive CD4+ T cells, CD4+CD45RA+CD25-. The chain links TRBV12-3 or TRBV12-4 to TRBJ2-1; 8 bases agree with TRBD2. The TCR sequence derives from a female donor with breast cancer. The CDR3 sequence: CASRPGGGAYNEQFF. The CDR3, as DNA: TGTGCCAGCAGGCCCGGGGGGGGAGCCTACAATGAGCAGTTCTTC.